Included here is one T cell receptor beta chain sequence, with context. Its antigen remains unidentified. The data were obtained in a study of identifying expanded T cells in peripheral blood. Study-wide findings and caveats: Differentially abundant clones: about 1.3 between replicates, around 17 at around 2 weeks, roughly 18 at four.

No infections or other immune events were documented during collection. The CDR3 spans 16 residues. Trimming cost V 6 bases and J 0 bases; bases outside gene matches: 4. CDR1 is SGHRS and CDR2 is YFSETQ in the germline V gene. Generated by immunoSEQ multiplex PCR, the TCRdb table keeps only in-frame clones and is missing some. This sample carries more than 90,000 clones, 70% to 90% of them seen once, and the ten largest clones take roughly 15%. This receptor was obtained from a person aged 18-70 years in good health. The chain is built from TRBV5-1 and TRBJ2-7, with 15 bases identical to TRBD2. Sequenced material: blood. For the CDR3, the DNA is TGCGCCAGCACGGGACTAGCGGGGGGCCACTCCTACGAGCAGTACTTC. This translates into CASTGLAGGHSYEQYF.